Shown below are 17 T cell receptor beta chains from a single sample sequenced in a study of CD4 T cells in relation to SARS-CoV-2 and coronaviruses. CD4+ T cells from unexposed donors were obtained before the COVID-19 pandemic (2011-2018). The cells were cultured for less than twelve days before CD4+ T cells were isolated. No antigen has been assigned to these receptors. Some clones are missing from TCRdb's copy, which holds only in-frame ones; the method was immunoSEQ multiplex PCR. Found here are just under 20,000 clones, roughly 80% of them singletons; the top ten hold about a fifth. Sequencing used CD4+ T cells from PBMCs, cultured in vitro. These receptors were obtained from a human donor in good health.

The rearrangement joins TRBV7-8 to TRBJ2-2; D unresolved. Trimming took 7 bases from V and 3 from J, leaving 12 bases between them. The CDR3 is made up of 14 amino acids. Germline CDR1 reads SGHVS; CDR2 reads FQNEAQ. The CDR3 loop is CASTRARDTGELFF. In DNA, the CDR3 is TGTGCCAGCACCCGAGCCCGGGACACCGGGGAGCTGTTTTTT. Looking up the rest from reference TRBV7-8 and TRBJ2-2 gives the full variable domain: GAGVSQSPRYKVAKRGQDVALRCDPISGHVSLFWYQQALGQGPEFLTYFQNEAQLDKSGLPSDRFFAERPEGSVSTLKIQRTQQEDSAVYLCASTRARDTGELFFGEGSRLTVL.

The V gene is TRBV13, the J gene TRBJ1-4; D is possibly TRBD1 (5 bases). V gave up 3 bases and J gave up 11 bases, with 10 bases separating them. This CDR3 region has 12 residues. Germline V gene data show CDR1 as PRHDT and CDR2 as FYEKMQ (reference sequence). In DNA, the CDR3 is TGTGCCAGCAGCTTTCCCAGGGATAAACTGTTTTTT. This gives the protein CASSFPRDKLFF.

This clone was seen a single time. CDR3 coding DNA: TGTGCCAGCAGCGTAGGTGCTAGCGGGAGAGAAAATGAGCAGTTCTTC. As protein: CASSVGASGRENEQFF. The J gene is TRBJ2-1, the V gene TRBV9; TRBD2 agrees at 10 bases. CDR3 length: 16 residues. Germline V gives CDR1 SGDLS, CDR2 YYNGEE. J gave up 7 bases and V 0 bases, and 7 bases lay outside the gene matches. The whole variable domain, filled in from reference TRBV9 and TRBJ2-1, reads DSGVTQTPKHLITATGQRVTLRCSPRSGDLSVYWYQQSLDQGLQFLIQYYNGEERAKGNILERFSAQQFPDLHSELNLSSLELGDSALYFCASSVGASGRENEQFFGPGTRLTVL.

The rearrangement links TRBV7-8 to TRBJ2-7, with TRBD2 identical over 10 bases. Germline CDR1 and CDR2: SGHVS and FQNEAQ. J was trimmed by 0 bases and V by 3 bases; bases with no gene match: 8. The CDR3 sequence is 17 residues long. The chain's CDR3 is CASSFSSGGSSSYEQYF. The CDR3 nucleotides read TGTGCCAGCAGCTTTAGTAGCGGGGGGTCGAGCTCCTACGAGCAGTACTTC.

In DNA, the CDR3 is TGTGCCAGCTCACCTTCGACGTCCTTGGGGACCAACGTCCTGACTTTC. Protein: CASSPSTSLGTNVLTF. The genes are TRBV18 and TRBJ2-6, with D unclear. Germline V gene lookup returns CDR1 KGHSH and CDR2 LQKENI. There are 16 residues in the CDR3. Trimming shortened V by 3 bases and J by 8 bases, and 17 bases separated the two germline ends.

The chain is built from TRBV5-1 and TRBJ2-7; possible D gene TRBD1, 6 bases. Trimming removed 9 bases at V and 6 bases at J, with 22 bases between. Germline CDR1 reads SGHRS; CDR2 reads YFSETQ. This CDR3 has 14 amino acids. CDR3 in amino acids: CATKGDTPVSEQYF. DNA for the CDR3: TGCGCCACCAAAGGGGACACCCCCGTAAGCGAGCAGTACTTC. The entire variable domain, with the rest obtained from reference TRBV5-1 and TRBJ2-7, is as follows: KAGVTQTPRYLIKTRGQQVTLSCSPISGHRSVSWYQQTPGQGLQFLFEYFSETQRNKGNFPGRFSGRQFSNSRSEMNVSTLELGDSALYLCATKGDTPVSEQYFGPGTRLTVT.

The rearrangement links TRBV9 to TRBJ1-1; no firm D call. This CDR3 is 14 amino acids long. Germline lookup yields CDR1 SGDLS and CDR2 YYNGEE. The V end was cut by 0 bases, the J end by 3 bases, with 9 bases between. DNA of the CDR3: TGTGCCAGCAGCGTAGGAGGGAGGGACACTGAAGCTTTCTTT. It codes for CASSVGGRDTEAFF.

In its sample, this clone was seen a few times. The chain carries TRBV5-1 and TRBJ1-6; 9 positions agree with TRBD1. The CDR3 spans 15 residues. V was pared by 5 bases and J by 7 bases, with 7 bases of the junction left unmatched. CDR1 and CDR2 from the germline V gene are SGHRS and YFSETQ. CDR3 DNA sequence: TGCGCCAGCAGTGGGCCGGGACAGGGCAATTCACCCCTCCACTTT. Protein: CASSGPGQGNSPLHF.

The V and J genes are TRBV9 and TRBJ2-3, with D possibly called TRBD1 or TRBD2 (5 bases each). The CDR3 is 17 residues long. Trimming shortened V by 0 bases and J by 6 bases, and 20 bases separated the two germline ends. From germline, CDR1 is SGDLS and CDR2 YYNGEE. DNA for the CDR3: TGTGCCAGCAGCGTAGAGCAGGGCGCGGACTGGCGGGATACGCAGTATTTT. Its protein product is CASSVEQGADWRDTQYF.

This clone was counted only a few times. The chain links TRBV10-3 to TRBJ2-7; 11 nucleotides line up with TRBD2. Germline CDR1 reads ENHRY; CDR2 reads SYGVKD. The CDR3 has 16 amino acids. The V segment lost 6 bases and the J segment 0 bases; nucleotides outside the gene matches: 7. The CDR3 spells CAIRGTSGRSSYEQYF. For the CDR3, the DNA is TGTGCCATCAGGGGGACTAGCGGACGAAGCTCCTACGAGCAGTACTTC.

V is TRBV27 and J is TRBJ2-1; unclear D gene. The V gene lost 8 bases and the J gene lost 4 bases, with 12 bases spanning the gap. The CDR3 runs to 13 residues. Germline assignment: CDR1 MNHEY and CDR2 SMNVEV (reference sequence). The CDR3 protein is CASGDSAYNEQFF. DNA for the CDR3: TGTGCCAGCGGTGATTCGGCTTACAATGAGCAGTTCTTC.

The chain has TRBV19 and TRBJ2-6; 7 positions agree with TRBD2. The V segment lost 6 bases and the J segment 2 bases; nucleotides outside the gene matches: 4. CDR3 length: 15 residues. CDR1 is LNHDA and CDR2 is SQIVND in the germline V gene (reference sequence). The CDR3 DNA reads TGTGCCAGTAGCACCCGGGAGGCTGGGGCCAACGTCCTGACTTTC. This codes for CASSTREAGANVLTF.

The CDR3 region has the DNA TGTGCCAATTCAGCGGGGGAAGACTACGAGCAGTACTTC. It encodes CANSAGEDYEQYF. V usage is TRBV6-5 and J usage is TRBJ2-7, with 8 positions matching TRBD2. Germline CDR1 and CDR2: MNHEY and SVGAGI. Trimming took 10 bases from V and 3 from J; bases not matched to a gene: 8. The CDR3 is 13 residues long.

The chain carries TRBV18 and TRBJ1-4; D is unresolved. This CDR3 is built from 13 residues. Trimming removed 4 bases from V and 7 bases from J, with 10 bases in between. Germline V lookup: CDR1 KGHSH, CDR2 LQKENI. In DNA form, the CDR3 reads TGTGCCAGCTCACAACCGGGAGGTGAAAAACTGTTTTTT. Amino acid sequence: CASSQPGGEKLFF.

In this sample, this clone turned up a few times. The gene calls are TRBV3-1 (or the pseudogene TRBV3-2) and TRBJ2-1, with 11 bases aligning to TRBD2. The trim removed 0 bases at V and 9 bases at J, leaving 7 bases unmatched. This CDR3 region has 16 residues. The germline V gene has CDR1 LGHDT and CDR2 YNNKEL (reference sequence). The CDR3 reads CASSQDLGLAGGEQFF. CDR3 nucleotide sequence: TGTGCCAGCAGCCAAGATCTCGGACTAGCGGGTGGTGAGCAGTTCTTC.

This clone occurred once. The chain recombines TRBV3-1 (or the pseudogene TRBV3-2) with TRBJ2-7, with 9 positions matching TRBD2. With 0 bases clipped from V and 9 bases from J, the junction kept 9 bases outside the gene matches. Germline V gene data show CDR1 as LGHDT and CDR2 as YNNKEL (reference sequence). The CDR3 has 15 amino acids. DNA for the CDR3: TGTGCCAGCAGCCAAGAGCCCAGCGGGGGGTCAGTGCAGTACTTC. This sequence encodes CASSQEPSGGSVQYF.

This chain joins TRBV7-2 and TRBJ2-5; D possibly uses TRBD1 or TRBD2 (5 bases each). Trimming left V 1 base short and J 1 base short, with 16 bases between. The V gene's germline CDR1 is SGHTA and CDR2 FQGNSA. This CDR3 spans 17 amino acids. Here the CDR3 DNA reads TGTGCCAGCAGCTTAGGAGGGGTAGGAGCCCTCCAAGAGACCCAGTACTTC. Its translation: CASSLGGVGALQETQYF.